The T cell receptor beta chain under discussion was sequenced for a study of beta chain features in type 1 diabetes. Turning to this clone: Its antigen remains unknown.

The single heparinised draw taken from each donor contained about 120 mL of blood on average. Expressed TCRB transcripts were sequenced, since all the RNA that had been isolated was reverse transcribed. Profiling relied on immunoSEQ multiplex PCR, and the TCRdb table lists in-frame clones only, not all of them. The sample carries a few hundred thousand clones, approximately 31% recorded once. Germline assignment: CDR1 MNHEY and CDR2 SVGAGI. J gave up 7 bases and V 2 bases, and 6 bases lay outside the gene matches. The CDR3 consists of 16 residues. Study-wide points: The study found fewer insertions and more deletions at VDJ junctions in type 1 diabetes patients.

The sample was naive CD4+ T cells from blood. The receptor's source is a man between 18 and 35 years old in good health. J is TRBJ2-3 and V is TRBV6-5; 13 bases map to TRBD2. The CDR3 DNA follows: TGTGCCAGCAGTTACACCGGGACTAGCGGGATAAATACGCAGTATTTT. Translation: CASSYTGTSGINTQYF.